This passage covers 17 T cell receptor beta chains from one sample sequenced in a study of blood T cell repertoires in COVID-19 (dated by TCRdb to the early 2020s). Preparation of the library involved the immunoSEQ multiplex PCR assay. TCRdb provides this immuneACCESS table in a form limited to in-frame rearrangements. Some clones are lacking; in checked studies, under half of them reflect an unresolved V gene, and why the rest are absent is not known. This sample has 200,000 to 250,000 clones in its table, and 84% of those were observed once. The ten most abundant clones make up 7.6% of the sample. The source material was peripheral blood. The source of these receptors is a woman aged 45-60 years with active or convalescent COVID-19.

The chain carries TRBV24-1 and TRBJ2-5; 7 bases map to TRBD2. The CDR3 length is 16 residues. Trimming took 1 base from V and 4 from J; bases not matched to a gene: 8. Germline CDR1 KGHDR, CDR2 SFDVKD. CDR3 bases: TGTGCCACCAGTGATTTAGGACTAGGTATGAGAGAGACCCAGTACTTC. Its protein product is CATSDLGLGMRETQYF.

The J gene is TRBJ2-1, the V gene TRBV5-4; 8 positions agree with TRBD2. Per germline, CDR1 SGHNT and CDR2 YYREEE (reference sequence). The CDR3 is made up of 14 amino acids. Trimming at V came to 1 base and at J to 5 bases, leaving 2 bases not matched to a gene. This chain's CDR3 is CASSLTSGHNEQFF. In nucleotides, the CDR3 is TGTGCCAGCAGCTTGACTAGCGGTCACAATGAGCAGTTCTTC.

The chain joins TRBV5-1 to TRBJ1-1, with TRBD1 identical over 12 bases. Per the germline V gene, CDR1 is SGHRS and CDR2 is YFSETQ. CDR3 size: 15 residues. V lost 2 bases to trimming and J lost 5 bases; unmatched junction nucleotides: 4. The CDR3 protein is CASSLTGQGATEAFF. CDR3 DNA: TGCGCCAGCAGCTTAACGGGACAGGGGGCAACTGAAGCTTTCTTT. The full variable domain, rest sourced from reference TRBV5-1 and TRBJ1-1, is KAGVTQTPRYLIKTRGQQVTLSCSPISGHRSVSWYQQTPGQGLQFLFEYFSETQRNKGNFPGRFSGRQFSNSRSEMNVSTLELGDSALYLCASSLTGQGATEAFFGQGTRLTVV.

This clone was seen a single time. The chain combines TRBV4-1 with TRBJ1-1; no definite D call. CDR1 is MGHRA and CDR2 is YSYEKL in the germline V gene. V was clipped by 4 bases and J by 3 bases, with 18 bases between them. CDR3 length equals 16 residues. CDR3 sequence reads: CASSPGNVGMDTEAFF. The DNA of the CDR3 is TGCGCCAGCAGCCCAGGTAATGTAGGCATGGACACTGAAGCTTTCTTT.

The J gene is TRBJ2-1, the V gene TRBV5-5; possible D gene TRBD1, 6 bases. Per the germline V gene, CDR1 is SGHKS and CDR2 is YYEKEE (reference sequence). The length of the CDR3 is 15 residues. V lost 2 bases to trimming and J lost 0 bases, with 9 bases between them. Here the CDR3 reads CASSLRGSSYNEQFF. The CDR3 nucleotides are TGTGCCAGCAGCTTAAGGGGGAGCTCCTACAATGAGCAGTTCTTC.

The V gene is TRBV10-2, the J gene TRBJ2-7; TRBD2 aligns across 7 bases. In germline, CDR1 is WSHSY, CDR2 SAAADI. V lost 3 bases and J lost 3; bases outside the gene matches: 8. This CDR3 contains 15 residues. In nucleotides, the CDR3 is TGCGCCAGCAGTGAAGCCCGGACTAGGGTCTACGAGCAGTACTTC. Its protein is CASSEARTRVYEQYF.

The chain recombines TRBV3-1 (or the pseudogene TRBV3-2) with TRBJ2-2, with TRBD1 as a possible D gene (6 bases). The CDR3 extends over 14 amino acids. In germline, CDR1 is LGHDT, CDR2 YNNKEL (reference sequence). V lost 3 bases to trimming and J lost 4 bases, with 9 bases between them. The CDR3 DNA sequence: TGTGCCAGCAGCCACAGGGGTGGCACCGGGGAGCTGTTTTTT. Encoded protein: CASSHRGGTGELFF.

The chain combines TRBV5-5 with TRBJ1-1, with TRBD1 matching over 8 bases. Germline CDR1 SGHKS, CDR2 YYEKEE (reference sequence). Unmatched junction bases numbered 6, after V lost 2 bases and J lost 6 bases. This CDR3 region has 14 residues. The CDR3 here is CASSFAGQVSEAFF. CDR3 coding DNA: TGTGCCAGCAGCTTTGCGGGACAGGTATCTGAAGCTTTCTTT. The full variable domain, with the rest looked up from reference TRBV5-5 and TRBJ1-1, is DAGVTQSPTHLIKTRGQQVTLRCSPISGHKSVSWYQQVLGQGPQFIFQYYEKEERGRGNFPDRFSARQFPNYSSELNVNALLLGDSALYLCASSFAGQVSEAFFGQGTRLTVV.

V gene TRBV28 combines with J gene TRBJ1-1; no clear D gene. The germline V gene encodes CDR1 MDHEN and CDR2 SYDVKM. V lost 2 bases, J lost 1 base, and 11 bases lay in between. The CDR3 extends over 15 amino acids. The CDR3 DNA sequence: TGTGCCAGCAGTTTAAATAGGAGAGGGAACACTGAAGCTTTCTTT. Its protein product is CASSLNRRGNTEAFF.

The chain links TRBV30 to TRBJ1-6, with D possibly TRBD1 on 6 matching bases. V gave up 2 bases and J gave up 7 bases, with 18 bases separating them. The CDR3 runs 16 residues. Germline V gene lookup returns CDR1 GTSNPN and CDR2 SVGIG (reference sequence). CDR3 nucleotide sequence: TGTGCCTGGAGTAACGGGGGGCAGGGGATGAATTCACCCCTCCACTTT. It codes for CAWSNGGQGMNSPLHF.

J is TRBJ1-5 and V is TRBV4-1; D not resolved. This CDR3 has 13 amino acids. The germline V gene has CDR1 MGHRA and CDR2 YSYEKL. Trimming pared 4 bases from V and 5 bases from J, leaving 9 bases between. CDR3 sequence (DNA): TGCGCCAGCAGCCCCCAGGAGGATCAGCCCCAGCATTTT. It yields the protein CASSPQEDQPQHF.

This rearrangement joins TRBV3-1 (or the pseudogene TRBV3-2) to TRBJ2-6, with a possible D match to TRBD1 (5 bases). The CDR3 consists of 16 residues. V was trimmed by 0 bases and J by 1 base, leaving 7 bases between them. The germline V gene has CDR1 LGHDT and CDR2 YNNKEL (reference sequence). The CDR3 sequence: CASSQDQGSGANVLTF. In DNA, the CDR3 is TGTGCCAGCAGCCAAGATCAGGGATCTGGGGCCAACGTCCTGACTTTC.

This clone has only a few counts. This chain links TRBV24-1 with TRBJ2-6; the match to TRBD1 covers 7 bases. The CDR3 runs 16 residues. Germline V lookup: CDR1 KGHDR, CDR2 SFDVKD. With 2 bases clipped from V and 2 bases from J, the junction kept 2 bases outside the gene matches. The CDR3 spells CATSDYTGAGANVLTF. CDR3 sequence (DNA): TGTGCCACCAGTGATTATACAGGGGCTGGGGCCAACGTCCTGACTTTC.

This clone was found once. The chain combines TRBV5-6 with TRBJ1-2; D unresolved. The V gene lost 0 bases and the J gene lost 5 bases, with 17 bases spanning the gap. The CDR3 is 16 residues long. Germline V lookup: CDR1 SGHDT, CDR2 YYEEEE. CDR3 in DNA: TGTGCCAGCAGCTTGGTTGGACTTGGGGAACCTTATGGCTACACCTTC. Encoded protein: CASSLVGLGEPYGYTF.

V and J are TRBV5-1 and TRBJ2-1, with 9 bases that match TRBD2. The germline CDR1 and CDR2 sequences are SGHRS and YFSETQ. V gave up 1 base and J gave up 8 bases; unmatched junction bases: 16. This CDR3 has 18 amino acids. The CDR3 DNA sequence: TGCGCCAGCAGCTTGCTCCCTCACCGCGGGGGGGCGTTCGATGAGCAGTTCTTC. This codes for CASSLLPHRGGAFDEQFF.

This chain connects TRBV2 to TRBJ2-5, with D tentatively TRBD1 (6 bases). Germline CDR1 reads SNHLY; CDR2 reads FYNNEI. The CDR3 runs 15 residues. V dropped 4 bases and J dropped 1 base, with 13 bases sitting between them. As DNA, the CDR3 is TGTGCCAGCAGTGTATGGGGACAAACCCAAGAGACCCAGTACTTC. As protein: CASSVWGQTQETQYF.

The chain employs TRBV7-7 and TRBJ2-3; D gene ambiguous. The CDR3 extends over 14 amino acids. V lost 5 bases and J 1 base, leaving 10 bases between the germline ends. The germline V gene has CDR1 SSHAT and CDR2 FNYEAQ (reference sequence). The CDR3 region has the DNA TGTGCCAGCAGCCCTTCGCGCGGCACAGATACGCAGTATTTT. Translation: CASSPSRGTDTQYF. The entire variable domain, with the rest obtained from reference TRBV7-7 and TRBJ2-3, is as follows: GAGVSQSPRYKVTKRGQDVTLRCDPISSHATLYWYQQALGQGPEFLTYFNYEAQPDKSGLPSDRFSAERPEGSISTLTIQRTEQRDSAMYRCASSPSRGTDTQYFGPGTRLTVL.